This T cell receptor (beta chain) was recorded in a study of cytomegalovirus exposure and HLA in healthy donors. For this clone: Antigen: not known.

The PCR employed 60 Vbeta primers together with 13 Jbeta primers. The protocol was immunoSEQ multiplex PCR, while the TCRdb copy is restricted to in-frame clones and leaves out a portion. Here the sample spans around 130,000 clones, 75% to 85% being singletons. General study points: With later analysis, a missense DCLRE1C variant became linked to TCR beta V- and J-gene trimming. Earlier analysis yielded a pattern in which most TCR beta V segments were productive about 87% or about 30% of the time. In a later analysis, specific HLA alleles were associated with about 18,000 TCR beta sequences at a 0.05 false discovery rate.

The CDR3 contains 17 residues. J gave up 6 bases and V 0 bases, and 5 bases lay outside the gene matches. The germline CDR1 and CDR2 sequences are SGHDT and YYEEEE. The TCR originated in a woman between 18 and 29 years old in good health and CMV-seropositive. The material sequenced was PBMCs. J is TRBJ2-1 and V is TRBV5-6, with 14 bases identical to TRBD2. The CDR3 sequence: CASSLAVGTSGGNEQFF. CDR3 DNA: TGTGCCAGCAGCTTGGCAGTCGGGACTAGCGGGGGCAATGAGCAGTTCTTC.